The 14 T cell receptor beta chains below all came from one sample that was sequenced in a study of T cell responses to AZD1222 COVID-19 vaccine. The data were produced by immunoSEQ multiplex PCR, yet TCRdb's version contains in-frame clones alone and is incomplete. The sample lists 100,000 to 140,000 clones, approximately 89% occurring once. Specimen: peripheral blood, collected on day 0 of AZD1222 vaccination. These receptors were taken from an adult in good health.

This CDR3 reads CASSQALVGVLGNEQFF. As DNA, the CDR3 is TGTGCCAGCAGCCAAGCCCTTGTGGGGGTCTTGGGCAATGAGCAGTTCTTC. V and J are TRBV3-1 (or the pseudogene TRBV3-2) and TRBJ2-1; D may be TRBD1 or TRBD2 (5 bases each). V dropped 1 base and J dropped 6 bases, with 19 bases sitting between them. Germline V gene data show CDR1 as LGHDT and CDR2 as YNNKEL (reference sequence). There are 17 residues in the CDR3.

This clone was recorded only once. CDR3 sequence: CASSMDGSSYNSPLHF. The CDR3 nucleotides read TGTGCCAGCAGTATGGACGGTAGCTCCTATAATTCACCCCTCCACTTT. V and J are TRBV2 and TRBJ1-6; D remains unclear. V was cut by 5 bases and J by 0 bases, with 11 bases left in between. Germline CDR1 is SNHLY and CDR2 is FYNNEI. The CDR3 loop spans 16 amino acids. Using reference TRBV2 and TRBJ1-6 for the parts outside the CDR3, the full variable domain is EPEVTQTPSHQVTQMGQEVILRCVPISNHLYFYWYRQILGQKVEFLVSFYNNEISEKSEIFDDQFSVERPDGSNFTLKIRSTKLEDSAMYFCASSMDGSSYNSPLHFGNGTRLTVT.

The rearrangement links TRBV14 to TRBJ2-1, with 10 bases identical to TRBD2. The CDR3 has 16 residues. CDR1 is SGHDN, CDR2 FVKESK, per germline. The V and J ends lost 2 bases and 4 bases, in that order; junction bases with no gene match: 5. The CDR3 reads CASSQILTSGYNEQFF. For the CDR3, the DNA is TGTGCCAGCAGCCAAATCTTGACTAGCGGGTACAATGAGCAGTTCTTC.

This chain links TRBV5-1 with TRBJ1-1, with 7 bases identical to TRBD1. The CDR3 length is 14 residues. J was trimmed by 5 bases and V by 6 bases; bases with no gene match: 10. Germline V gene data show CDR1 as SGHRS and CDR2 as YFSETQ. CDR3 protein: CASTDPQGRTEAFF. The CDR3, as DNA: TGCGCCAGCACCGATCCACAGGGGAGAACTGAAGCTTTCTTT.

The genes are TRBV28 and TRBJ2-1; D gene unclear. The CDR3 has 12 residues. Trimming took off 5 bases at V and 5 bases at J, with 7 bases between the two ends. The germline gives CDR1 MDHEN, CDR2 SYDVKM. CDR3 loop: CASSNIDNEQFF. The CDR3 bases are TGTGCCAGCAGTAACATCGACAATGAGCAGTTCTTC.

This rearrangement joins TRBV7-2 to TRBJ2-7; D is unresolved. Trimming took off 1 base at V and 4 bases at J, with 11 bases between the two ends. Germline assignment: CDR1 SGHTA and CDR2 FQGNSA. CDR3 length: 14 amino acids. Here the CDR3 DNA reads TGTGCCAGCAGCTTAGATTTTGGACGGTACGAGCAGTACTTC. As protein: CASSLDFGRYEQYF.

The V gene is TRBV30, the J gene TRBJ2-5; D is unclear. CDR1 is GTSNPN, CDR2 SVGIG, per germline (reference sequence). This CDR3 contains 11 residues. V shed 4 bases and J shed 5 bases, with 8 bases lying between them. CDR3 nucleotides: TGTGCCTGGAACGTGGGGGAGACCCAGTACTTC. Its translation is CAWNVGETQYF.

The chain carries TRBV2 and TRBJ2-1; a possible D gene is TRBD1 (5 bases). Germline V gene data show CDR1 as SNHLY and CDR2 as FYNNEI. Trimming cost V 9 bases and J 6 bases, with 21 bases left between them. This CDR3 is built from 15 residues. The CDR3 region is CASTLGAGLVNEQFF. The CDR3 DNA reads as TGTGCCAGTACCCTCGGTGCAGGGTTGGTCAATGAGCAGTTCTTC.

A few counts support this clone. The genes are TRBV6-5 and TRBJ2-2; TRBD2 matches 9 bases. CDR1 is MNHEY, CDR2 SVGAGI, per germline. After removal of 6 bases from V and 5 bases from J, the junction contained 4 bases not matched to a gene. This CDR3 has 14 amino acids. The CDR3: CASSERGETGELFF. CDR3 DNA sequence: TGTGCCAGCAGCGAGCGGGGGGAGACCGGGGAGCTGTTTTTT.

J is TRBJ2-4 and V is TRBV3-1 (or the pseudogene TRBV3-2); D is unclear. CDR1 LGHDT and CDR2 YNNKEL come from the germline V gene (reference sequence). This CDR3 is 16 amino acids long. Trimming removed 2 bases from V and 4 bases from J, with 15 bases in between. DNA of the CDR3: TGTGCCAGCAGCCAATATACCGACGCTATAAAAAACATTCAGTACTTC. Amino acid sequence: CASSQYTDAIKNIQYF.

The chain combines TRBV5-7 with TRBJ1-6; possible D gene TRBD1, 6 bases. TRBV5-7 is treated as an ORF (open reading frame) with a function not yet certain. The CDR3 runs 16 residues. Trimming shortened V by 1 base and J by 3 bases, and 11 bases separated the two germline ends. The CDR3 nucleotides read TGTGCCAGCAGCTTGACGGGGGCACGCTATAATTCACCCCTCCACTTT. It is translated as CASSLTGARYNSPLHF.

CDR3 nucleotide sequence: TGTGCCAGCAGCCAAGATGGCAGCTACGAGCAGTACTTC. Translated: CASSQDGSYEQYF. The chain has TRBV3-1 (or the pseudogene TRBV3-2) and TRBJ2-7; D unclear. Trimming stripped 0 bases from V and 3 bases from J, with 6 bases between. From germline, CDR1 is LGHDT and CDR2 YNNKEL (reference sequence). CDR3 length: 13 residues.

The chain combines TRBV19 with TRBJ1-2; 7 bases are a match to TRBD1. This CDR3 region has 15 residues. The V gene's germline CDR1 is LNHDA and CDR2 SQIVND (reference sequence). V dropped 3 bases and J dropped 7; count of bases not matched to a gene: 11. The DNA of the CDR3 is TGTGCCAGTAGTATGGGAACCGGACAGGAGCGTGGCTACACCTTC. This gives the protein CASSMGTGQERGYTF. Full variable domain (rest looked up from reference TRBV19 and TRBJ1-2): DGGITQSPKYLFRKEGQNVTLSCEQNLNHDAMYWYRQDPGQGLRLIYYSQIVNDFQKGDIAEGYSVSREKKESFPLTVTSAQKNPTAFYLCASSMGTGQERGYTFGSGTRLTVV.

The chain uses TRBV7-2 and TRBJ1-2, with D maybe TRBD1 (5 bases). CDR1 is SGHTA and CDR2 is FQGNSA in the germline V gene. There are 14 residues in the CDR3. The germline V and J ends were trimmed by 5 bases and 4 bases, with 14 bases remaining between them. The CDR3 DNA sequence: TGTGCCAGCAGCGTTGACGGGGCCCCCTATGGCTACACCTTC. It translates to CASSVDGAPYGYTF.